This T cell receptor (beta chain) was identified during a study of tumor-infiltrating lymphocytes in primary liver carcinoma (dated by TCRdb to the late 2010s). Regarding the research as a whole: Hepatocellular carcinoma (four) or combined HCC and intrahepatic cholangiocarcinoma (one) was present in the five patients, who were three men and two women aged 30 to 69 years. Reproducibility between technical replicate repertoires was high, with correlation coefficients above 0.95 and mean shared-clone rates about 0.89. To link TCRbeta repertoire diversity to the local molecular phenotype, the approximately 25 tumor region samples were profiled with Agilent mRNA microarrays. The five patients had tumors staged T1-T3 N0M0, with maximum diameters ranging from about 4 to 10 cm. Samples yielded roughly 3.65 to 7.5 million productive TCRbeta reads; read depth did not differ significantly between tissue types. A total of around 35 specimens from 5 patients, comprising about 25 tumor regions, 5 adjacent noncancerous liver tissues and 5 peripheral blood samples, were covered by TCRbeta repertoire sequencing. TCRbeta repertoire sequencing, expression microarrays and whole-exome sequencing were combined in the study across five regions of each liver tumor, with adjacent normal tissue and blood also included. What the work shows at the level of the full study, not this receptor alone: Only the TCR beta chain was sequenced, which likely underestimates true repertoire diversity because unpaired alpha chains were not captured. Only about 7-24% of top clones were found in all five regions of a tumor, suggesting spatial heterogeneity of tumor-infiltrating T cells. The top 250 clones made up a significantly larger repertoire fraction in tumors than in blood (p = 0.039). Repertoire overlap was found to be higher between tumor regions (mean approximately 35%) than between tumor-adjacent (around 17%) or tumor-blood (approximately 15%) pairs, consistent with antigen-driven expansion. The study included only four to six patients, and the authors note findings should be validated in a larger study. Because the samples were bulk and unsorted, CD4+ and CD8+ T cell repertoires could not be compared.

A constant-region primer and ProtoScript II reverse transcriptase were used to reverse-transcribe TCRbeta-specific cDNA from roughly 0.5 ug total RNA. Construction of the TCRbeta libraries relied on three nested rounds of multiplex PCR, following a slightly modified ARM-PCR procedure. Sample barcodes and Illumina adapters were added in a final 25-cycle PCR using Deep VentR polymerase. Before sequencing, amplicons of 200-500 bp were gel-purified using a QIAquick gel extraction kit. TCRbeta amplicons were sequenced on an Illumina HiSeq 2500 with 250-bp paired-end reads. The published analysis was carried out like this. Trimmomatic v0.33 was used to quality-trim the reads, and FLASH v1.2.11 was used to merge paired reads so that full CDR3 sequences could be recovered. V, D and J germline segments were assigned to the rearranged TCRbeta sequences by MiGEC v1.2.1b. Clonotype statistics and Shannon-Wiener diversity indices were calculated with VDJtools v1.0.0. Except for diversity analysis, only each sample's 250 most abundant clonotypes were used in subsequent analyses to reduce sampling bias. Through fastp at Q25 and MiXCR, TCRdb rebuilt clones from the public reads, retaining in-frame beta chains. Each CDR3 protein gets just one entry, which takes the most common genes and DNA from the rows behind it. The V and J calls come from TCRdb's annotation, not from the publication. The sample yields more than 75,000 distinct CDR3 sequences; over 60% were counted once. The top ten hold 19% of the sample.

In regard to this clonotype: Its antigen target is currently unknown. Mismatch with germline at one junction end may stem from a read error.

Without any cell sorting, total RNA and DNA were extracted together from about 19-30 mg of bulk tissue using the AllPrep DNA/RNA mini kit. Between November 2015 and early 2016, about five patients in China with histopathologically diagnosed primary liver carcinoma had their tumors surgically resected. Patients had chronic HBV infection and were treatment-naive at sampling. Each tumor was sampled at five spatially separated regions: the tumor centre plus the superior, inferior, left-lateral and right-lateral poles. More than 75% viable tumor cells were found by histology in every tumor sample. Fresh tumor and adjacent tissue pieces were bisected; one half was stored in RNAlater at -80°C, the other sent for histology. The receptor was isolated from a man in his forties with primary liver carcinoma and hepatitis B virus infection. Sequenced material: liver tumor tissue from sampling region 1. The sample's cell subset or site label, decoded: tumor region T1, superior pole.

The nucleotide sequence is TGCGCCAGAAGTCTAGCGGGAGATGTCACCGAGGAGCCGTTTTTT. Its protein reads: CARSLAGDVTEEPFF. The sequence joins TRBV4-1 to TRBJ2-2, and TRBD2 aligns with 10 junction nucleotides. According to the germline V gene, CDR1 reads MGHRA and CDR2 reads YSYEKL. The CDR3 goes from the cysteine to the phenylalanine over 15 residues. CDR3 DNA is the only sequence kept; it has 45 bases, read in frame from the first base.